This entry lists 5 T cell receptor beta chains sequenced from one sample in a study of cytomegalovirus exposure and HLA in healthy donors. With 60 Vbeta and 13 Jbeta primers, the PCR was carried out. Repertoires were generated with immunoSEQ multiplex PCR, while TCRdb's copy carries only in-frame clones and drops some. This sample has about 180,000 clones; about 79% occur once, and the top ten carry 1.5% to 2%. The sequencing sample was made of PBMCs. All receptors come from a man between 18 and 35 years old in good health and CMV-seronegative.

J is TRBJ2-1 and V is TRBV7-9, with 11 nucleotides matching TRBD2. The CDR3 totals 14 residues. V trimming: 6 bases; J trimming: 9 bases; junction bases outside the gene matches: 7. Germline CDR1 is SEHNR and CDR2 is FQNEAQ (reference sequence). In DNA form, the CDR3 reads TGTGCCAGCAGGGGGACTAGCGGAATCAGTGAGCAGTTCTTC. Protein product: CASRGTSGISEQFF.

This clone was detected a few times. The gene calls are TRBV5-1 and TRBJ2-7, with 8 bases identical to TRBD1. In germline, CDR1 is SGHRS, CDR2 YFSETQ. The CDR3 has 11 residues. V lost 5 bases to trimming and J lost 5 bases; unmatched junction nucleotides: 0. CDR3 loop: CASRTGDEQYF. The CDR3, as DNA: TGCGCCAGCAGGACAGGGGACGAGCAGTACTTC.

CDR3 sequence reads: CASSLRLAGGPSYEQYF. CDR3 nucleotide sequence: TGTGCCAGCAGCTTACGACTAGCGGGGGGACCCTCCTACGAGCAGTACTTC. This chain uses TRBV7-2 with TRBJ2-7, with 13 positions matching TRBD2. Looked up from germline, CDR1 is SGHTA and CDR2 is FQGNSA. The length of the CDR3 is 17 residues. V lost 2 bases to trimming and J lost 0 bases; unmatched junction nucleotides: 4. The full variable domain, in which reference TRBV7-2 and TRBJ2-7 provide the parts outside the CDR3, is GAGVSQSPSNKVTEKGKDVELRCDPISGHTALYWYRQSLGQGLEFLIYFQGNSAPDKSGLPSDRFSAERTGGSVSTLTIQRTQQEDSAVYLCASSLRLAGGPSYEQYFGPGTRLTVT.

This rearrangement joins TRBV11-2 to TRBJ1-4; TRBD1 aligns across 7 bases. V was pared by 5 bases and J by 8 bases, with 8 bases of the junction left unmatched. The CDR3 extends over 14 amino acids. Germline loops: CDR1 SGHAT, CDR2 FQNNGV. The CDR3 sequence is CASSPRRGEEKLFF. In DNA, the CDR3 is TGTGCCAGCAGCCCCCGCAGGGGGGAGGAAAAACTGTTTTTT.

This clone came up once. The chain uses TRBV6-5 and TRBJ1-1; TRBD1 aligns across 8 bases. V lost 7 bases and J lost 6; bases outside the gene matches: 7. From germline, CDR1 is MNHEY and CDR2 SVGAGI. This CDR3 spans 13 amino acids. The CDR3 sequence is CASKGQGLAEAFF. Here the CDR3 DNA reads TGTGCCAGCAAAGGACAGGGTTTAGCTGAAGCTTTCTTT.